A selection of T cell receptor beta chains follows, all from one sample in a study of blood T cells in healthy people across ages. MiXCR, applied by TCRdb to the 5' RACE reads, yields one record per CDR3 protein. The data show 850,000 to 1,100,000 distinct CDR3 sequences, around two fifths seen once. The sample taken for sequencing was blood. The receptors come from a man aged 18 to 30 in good health. CDR3s include the opening cysteine and the closing phenylalanine or tryptophan. Fields, in order: D gene, clone size, V gene, J gene, CDR3 protein, CDR3 DNA. A D gene is named only where the DNA matches it firmly. Size is omitted from some rows. Given values are once, few, many or a class for expanded clones.

>NA|NA|TRBV20-1|TRBJ1-1
CSATTTGRENTEAFF
TGCAGTGCAACTACGACTGGGCGGGAGAACACTGAAGCTTTCTTT
>NA|few|TRBV3-1|TRBJ2-5
CASSQYNNRILASVETQYF
TGTGCCAGCAGCCAATATAATAACCGGATCTTAGCTTCGGTAGAGACCCAGTACTTC
>NA|few|TRBV21-1|TRBJ2-3
CASSKAHGSNTGTQYF
TGTGCCAGCAGCAAAGCGCACGGCTCTAACACAGGTACGCAGTATTTT
>TRBD1|NA|TRBV7-2|TRBJ1-5
CASSYRWGTDGQPQHF
TGTGCCAGCAGCTACAGGTGGGGGACAGACGGTCAGCCCCAGCATTTT
>NA|NA|TRBV30|TRBJ1-2
CAWDRRNYGYTF
TGTGCCTGGGACAGGCGAAACTATGGCTACACCTTC
>NA|NA|TRBV7-2|TRBJ2-5
CASSRRSNLAETQYF
TGTGCCAGCAGCCGCCGGTCCAATTTGGCAGAGACCCAGTACTTC
>TRBD1|NA|TRBV15|TRBJ1-1
CATSSGTASTEAFF
TGTGCCACCAGCAGTGGGACAGCATCCACTGAAGCTTTCTTT
>NA|few|TRBV4-3|TRBJ2-7
CASSQVKGRVTSEQYF
TGCGCCAGCAGCCAAGTTAAAGGCAGGGTCACGAGCGAGCAGTACTTC
>NA|NA|TRBV6-6|TRBJ1-2
CASSYEPQGKYGYTF
TGTGCCAGCAGTTACGAGCCCCAGGGGAAATATGGCTACACCTTC
>NA|few|TRBV20-1|TRBJ2-5
CSALTTGRLTNEQYF
TGCAGTGCTCTTACCACAGGGAGGTTAACTAATGAGCAGTACTTC
>NA|NA|TRBV6-2/TRBV6-3|TRBJ2-1
CASTVKGSYNEQFF
TGTGCCAGCACCGTAAAGGGCTCCTACAATGAGCAGTTCTTC
>NA|many|TRBV5-5|TRBJ2-3
CASSLNPADTQYF
TGTGCCAGCAGCCTTAACCCCGCAGATACGCAGTATTTT
>NA|few|TRBV6-1|TRBJ2-1
CASSPLGRGDNEQFF
TGTGCCAGCAGTCCCCTTGGTAGGGGAGACAATGAGCAGTTCTTC
>NA|NA|TRBV29-1|TRBJ2-1
CSVTPSYNGQFF
TGCAGCGTTACCCCCTCCTACAATGGGCAGTTCTTC
>NA|NA|TRBV6-5|TRBJ2-1
CASRADTYNKQFF
TGTGCCAGCAGGGCGGACACCTACAATAAGCAGTTCTTC
>NA|few|TRBV12-3/TRBV12-4|TRBJ1-2
CASRLGGGRPYGYTF
TGTGCCAGCAGACTGGGTGGGGGCCGACCCTATGGCTACACCTTC
>NA|NA|TRBV2|TRBJ1-2
CASSEAGPVSDGYTF
TGTGCCAGCAGTGAGGCAGGCCCGGTGTCTGATGGCTACACCTTC
>NA|few|TRBV27|TRBJ1-1
CASSRFGPTEAFF
TGTGCCAGCAGCAGATTTGGGCCCACTGAAGCTTTCTTT
>NA|NA|TRBV20-1|TRBJ1-2
CSAKRQVLDGYTF
TGCAGTGCTAAAAGACAGGTCCTTGATGGCTACACCTTC
>NA|NA|TRBV5-4|TRBJ1-4
CASSVWTTNEKLFF
TGTGCCAGCAGCGTCTGGACAACTAATGAAAAACTGTTTTTT
>TRBD1|NA|TRBV27|TRBJ1-5
CASSPWGQNNQPQHF
TGTGCCAGCAGTCCATGGGGACAGAATAATCAGCCCCAGCATTTT
>NA|few|TRBV4-1|TRBJ1-2
CASSQDIRGIYGYTF
TGCGCCAGCAGCCAAGATATTAGGGGGATCTATGGCTACACCTTC
>NA|NA|TRBV10-3|TRBJ1-1
CATGGLGYTEAFF
TGTGCCACTGGGGGCCTGGGCTACACTGAAGCTTTCTTT
>NA|NA|TRBV2|TRBJ2-1
CASRGAVVNEQFF
TGTGCCAGCAGAGGGGCAGTAGTAAATGAACAGTTCTTC
>NA|many|TRBV20-1|TRBJ2-7
CSARSSYEQYF
TGCAGTGCTAGGAGCTCCTACGAGCAGTACTTC
>NA|NA|TRBV7-9|TRBJ2-3
CASSLLPQFPTDTQYF
TGTGCCAGCAGCTTGCTACCACAATTCCCCACAGATACGCAGTATTTT
>NA|few|TRBV9|TRBJ1-4
CASSVGQGRSKLFF
TGTGCCAGCAGCGTAGGGCAGGGTCGGTCAAAACTGTTTTTT
>NA|NA|TRBV6-6|TRBJ1-2
CASNGDGGNYGYTF
TGTGCCAGCAACGGCGATGGGGGCAACTATGGCTACACCTTC
>NA|NA|TRBV13|TRBJ1-5
CASSPRDFLRRVNQPQHF
TGTGCCAGCAGCCCCAGGGACTTCCTCAGAAGGGTCAATCAGCCCCAGCATTTT
>TRBD1|few|TRBV12-3/TRBV12-4|TRBJ1-2
CALRGLGTGPRRYGYTF
TGTGCCCTCAGAGGGTTGGGGACAGGACCACGGCGCTATGGCTACACCTTC
>TRBD2|many|TRBV20-1|TRBJ2-1
CSASERGTRNEQFF
TGCAGTGCTAGTGAGCGGGGCACCAGGAATGAGCAGTTCTTC
>NA|NA|TRBV6-5|TRBJ2-2
CTSSSDREGTGELFF
TGTACCAGCAGCTCCGACAGGGAGGGCACCGGGGAGCTGTTTTTT
>NA|NA|TRBV7-2|TRBJ2-2
CASSLGVSWNTGELFF
TGTGCCAGCAGCTTAGGTGTGAGCTGGAACACCGGGGAGCTGTTTTTT
>NA|few|TRBV29-1|TRBJ2-3
CSVGPAIGTLGNTDTQYF
TGCAGCGTTGGCCCAGCAATCGGCACTTTAGGGAACACAGATACGCAGTATTTT
>NA|NA|TRBV27|TRBJ1-1
CASSSRTLSYEAFF
TGTGCCAGCAGTTCACGGACCCTGTCTTACGAAGCTTTCTTT
>TRBD2|NA|TRBV28|TRBJ2-1
CASSFALAGAYNEQFF
TGTGCCAGCAGTTTTGCTCTAGCGGGGGCATACAATGAGCAGTTCTTC
>TRBD2|NA|TRBV4-1|TRBJ2-7
CASSQTGTRIPYEQYF
TGCGCCAGCAGCCAAACCGGGACTAGAATTCCCTATGAGCAGTACTTC
>NA|many|TRBV12-3/TRBV12-4|TRBJ1-2
CASRPTENYGYTF
TGTGCCAGCAGGCCCACAGAGAACTATGGCTACACCTTC
>NA|NA|TRBV12-3/TRBV12-4|TRBJ1-2
CASSLMGPGDYGYTF
TGTGCCAGCAGTTTAATGGGGCCAGGTGACTATGGCTACACCTTC
>NA|few|TRBV7-2|TRBJ2-5
CASSFRPDRQETQYF
TGTGCCAGCAGCTTTCGACCCGACAGACAAGAGACCCAGTACTTC
>TRBD1|few|TRBV4-2|TRBJ2-2
CASSQLFKRGQGNTGELFF
TGTGCCAGCAGCCAGCTCTTCAAGCGGGGACAGGGAAACACCGGGGAGCTGTTTTTT
>NA|few|TRBV20-1|TRBJ1-2
CSAERNSNGYTF
TGCAGTGCCGAAAGGAATTCCAATGGCTACACCTTC
>NA|once|TRBV2|TRBJ2-3
CASLLAARGDTQYF
TGTGCCAGCTTACTAGCTGCCAGGGGAGATACGCAGTATTTT
>NA|many|TRBV12-3/TRBV12-4|TRBJ2-5
CASSLAGYQETQYF
TGTGCCAGCAGTTTAGCAGGCTACCAGGAGACCCAGTACTTC
>NA|few|TRBV20-1|TRBJ2-3
CSANERADTQYF
TGCAGTGCTAACGAGAGGGCAGATACGCAGTATTTT
>NA|NA|TRBV7-2|TRBJ2-1
CASSLRAPVGNEQFF
TGTGCCAGCAGCTTAAGAGCCCCAGTCGGCAATGAGCAGTTCTTC
>NA|many|TRBV7-2|TRBJ2-3
CASSLTLLDTQYF
TGTGCCAGCAGCTTAACTCTCCTAGATACGCAGTATTTT
>NA|NA|TRBV12-3/TRBV12-4|TRBJ1-1
CASTKQSLNTEAFF
TGTGCCAGCACCAAACAGAGTTTGAACACTGAAGCTTTCTTT
>NA|NA|TRBV5-1|TRBJ1-2
CASSLEVGRITYGYTF
TGCGCCAGCAGCTTGGAGGTCGGCAGAATTACCTATGGCTACACCTTC
>TRBD1|few|TRBV5-1|TRBJ2-3
CASSPKPGTGSFPDTQYF
TGCGCCAGCAGCCCAAAGCCTGGGACAGGATCCTTTCCAGATACGCAGTATTTT
>NA|few|TRBV14|TRBJ1-6
CASSPGNYNSPLHF
TGTGCCAGCAGCCCAGGGAACTATAATTCACCCCTCCACTTT
>NA|many|TRBV12-3/TRBV12-4|TRBJ1-6
CASSPGGYSYNSPLHF
TGTGCCAGCAGTCCTGGAGGTTACTCCTATAATTCACCCCTCCACTTT
>NA|NA|TRBV5-5|TRBJ1-2
CASSHSQGECGYTF
TGTGCCAGCAGCCATTCACAGGGAGAATGTGGCTACACCTTC
>NA|many|TRBV12-3/TRBV12-4|TRBJ2-3
CASRPDTDTQYF
TGTGCCAGCAGACCGGACACAGATACGCAGTATTTT
>NA|NA|TRBV10-3|TRBJ1-2
CAITAGQGSYGYTF
TGTGCCATCACCGCGGGGCAGGGGTCCTATGGCTACACCTTC
>TRBD1|few|TRBV7-2|TRBJ2-7
CASSLDRQGALYEQYF
TGTGCCAGCAGCTTAGATCGACAGGGGGCTCTGTACGAGCAGTACTTC
>NA|NA|TRBV29-1|TRBJ2-5
CSVYRAYQETQYF
TGCAGCGTTTACAGGGCTTACCAAGAGACCCAGTACTTC
>TRBD2|NA|TRBV20-1|TRBJ2-7
CSAPVAGQLYNEQYF
TGCAGTGCTCCCGTAGCGGGTCAGCTTTACAATGAGCAGTACTTC